The 11 T cell receptor beta chains given below trace back to one sample, sequenced in a study of vaccination effects on CD4 cells after COVID-19. Some clones are missing from TCRdb's copy, which holds only in-frame ones; the method was immunoSEQ multiplex PCR. The profile shows about 38,000 clones, under 70% of them singletons. Their recognized antigens are unknown. Peptide-pool stimulation followed by sequencing identified expanded antigen-specific CD4+ clonotypes in the ViraFEST assay. CD4+ T cell isolation took place after less than 13 days of culture. Nucleocapsid antibodies were negative in the vaccine recipients, who had never had SARS-CoV-2 infection. Material: CD4+ T cells from PBMCs cultured with SARS-CoV-2 spike peptides, obtained before COVID-19 vaccination. The receptors come from a human donor who received a COVID-19 vaccine.

The chain joins TRBV7-9 to TRBJ2-1, with D maybe TRBD2 (5 bases). The CDR3 covers 14 residues. V lost 10 bases, J lost 6 bases, and 19 bases lay in between. The V gene's germline CDR1 is SEHNR and CDR2 FQNEAQ (reference sequence). CDR3 region: CATKERVWGNEQFF. The CDR3 DNA follows: TGTGCCACTAAGGAGAGGGTCTGGGGCAATGAGCAGTTCTTC.

This clone appeared a few times. The chain links TRBV5-1 to TRBJ1-2; 7 positions match TRBD1. The V segment lost 1 base and the J segment 4 bases; nucleotides outside the gene matches: 10. The CDR3 runs to 16 residues. Per germline, CDR1 SGHRS and CDR2 YFSETQ. This CDR3 reads CASSLSGRGQTYGYTF. For the CDR3, the DNA is TGCGCCAGCAGCTTGTCCGGCAGGGGACAGACCTATGGCTACACCTTC.

The chain couples TRBV7-2 to TRBJ1-1, with D uncertain. The CDR3 covers 15 residues. The V gene lost 1 base and the J gene lost 0 bases, with 9 bases spanning the gap. CDR1 is SGHTA and CDR2 is FQGNSA in the germline V gene. The CDR3: CASSLDWGVNTEAFF. CDR3 bases: TGTGCCAGCAGCTTAGATTGGGGAGTGAACACTGAAGCTTTCTTT.

The chain recombines TRBV5-4 with TRBJ2-1; 12 bases fit TRBD2. The germline V gene has CDR1 SGHNT and CDR2 YYREEE (reference sequence). The CDR3 consists of 19 residues. J was trimmed by 0 bases and V by 8 bases; bases with no gene match: 15. The CDR3 protein is CASRRTSGMASSSYNEQFF. As DNA, the CDR3 is TGTGCCAGTCGCCGGACTAGCGGGATGGCTTCGAGCTCCTACAATGAGCAGTTCTTC.

The chain is built from TRBV5-1 and TRBJ1-2; TRBD1 is a possible D gene (5 bases). Trimming removed 0 bases at V and 10 bases at J, with 19 bases between. The CDR3 has 15 amino acids. Per germline, CDR1 SGHRS and CDR2 YFSETQ. CDR3 region: CASSLGGTGKGDYTF. The CDR3 DNA sequence: TGCGCCAGCAGCTTGGGGGGAACAGGAAAAGGGGACTACACCTTC.

The rearrangement joins TRBV3-1 (or the pseudogene TRBV3-2) to TRBJ1-6, with D uncertain. The CDR3 spans 14 residues. Trimming removed 1 base from V and 6 bases from J, with 7 bases in between. The germline V gene has CDR1 LGHDT and CDR2 YNNKEL (reference sequence). The CDR3 nucleotides are TGTGCCAGCAGCCAAGTACGGGTTAATTCACCCCTCCACTTT. Translated, it gives CASSQVRVNSPLHF.

This sequence joins TRBV28 and TRBJ2-7, with 8 bases fitting TRBD2. The V gene's germline CDR1 is MDHEN and CDR2 SYDVKM. Trimming at V came to 5 bases and at J to 5 bases, leaving 8 bases not matched to a gene. The CDR3 contains 14 residues. The CDR3 spells CASSPSGGRDEQYF. The CDR3 coding sequence is TGTGCCAGCAGTCCGAGCGGGGGTCGGGACGAGCAGTACTTC.

The V and J genes are TRBV7-2 and TRBJ2-7; 7 bases are shared with TRBD2. The CDR3 runs 16 residues. Trimming at V came to 5 bases and at J to 0 bases, leaving 10 bases not matched to a gene. The germline CDR1 and CDR2 sequences are SGHTA and FQGNSA. The chain's CDR3 is CASSPRGGGSSYEQYF. CDR3 DNA sequence: TGTGCCAGCAGCCCGCGCGGGGGAGGAAGCTCCTACGAGCAGTACTTC.

This chain uses TRBV3-1 (or the pseudogene TRBV3-2) with TRBJ2-2, with D possibly TRBD2 on 7 matching bases. V lost 2 bases to trimming and J lost 4 bases, with 14 bases between them. The germline V gene has CDR1 LGHDT and CDR2 YNNKEL (reference sequence). The CDR3 is 16 residues long. Here the CDR3 reads CASSQSSAGATGELFF. CDR3 DNA: TGTGCCAGCAGCCAAAGTTCGGCGGGGGCCACCGGGGAGCTGTTTTTT.

The rearrangement links TRBV6-6 to TRBJ2-3; D possibly uses TRBD1 or TRBD2 (5 bases each). CDR3 length: 15 amino acids. Trimming cost V 2 bases and J 4 bases, with 13 bases left between them. Germline V CDR1 and CDR2: MNHNY, SVGAGI (reference sequence). CDR3 protein: CASSYGGVVADTQYF. The CDR3 nucleotides read TGTGCCAGCAGTTACGGGGGAGTTGTAGCAGATACGCAGTATTTT.

This sequence joins TRBV5-1 and TRBJ1-1, with TRBD1 matching over 8 bases. Unmatched junction bases numbered 10, after V lost 2 bases and J lost 7 bases. The CDR3 runs 15 residues. CDR1 and CDR2 from the germline V gene are SGHRS and YFSETQ. This CDR3 reads CASSLRTGRTIEAFF. As DNA, the CDR3 is TGCGCCAGCAGCTTAAGGACAGGGAGGACGATTGAAGCTTTCTTT.